The sequence of this T cell receptor beta chain was determined in a study of beta chain features in type 1 diabetes. What was sequenced were expressed TCRB transcripts, since all of the isolated RNA had been reverse transcribed. Sequencing was performed with immunoSEQ multiplex PCR; in TCRdb, only in-frame clones are kept and a portion is missing. The data hold almost 250,000 clones, with 14% observed a single time. CDR1 and CDR2 from the germline V gene are DFQATT and SNEGSKA (reference sequence). V lost 0 bases and J 9 bases, leaving 9 bases between the germline ends. The CDR3 contains 11 residues. Comments on this clone: What it recognizes is unknown.

Points from the study as a whole: Naive, central memory and Treg TCRB repertoires seemed to resemble each other more closely in patients than they did in healthy donors. Possibly, sequencing cDNA over-represented cells that had high TCR expression levels.

The rearrangement joins TRBV20-1 to TRBJ2-7, with D possibly TRBD2 on 5 matching bases. Sequenced: naive CD4+ T cells from blood. This sequence originates from a woman between 40 and 55 years old in good health. This chain's CDR3 is CSARDRAGQYF. CDR3 DNA sequence: TGCAGTGCTAGAGATCGGGCGGGGCAGTACTTC.